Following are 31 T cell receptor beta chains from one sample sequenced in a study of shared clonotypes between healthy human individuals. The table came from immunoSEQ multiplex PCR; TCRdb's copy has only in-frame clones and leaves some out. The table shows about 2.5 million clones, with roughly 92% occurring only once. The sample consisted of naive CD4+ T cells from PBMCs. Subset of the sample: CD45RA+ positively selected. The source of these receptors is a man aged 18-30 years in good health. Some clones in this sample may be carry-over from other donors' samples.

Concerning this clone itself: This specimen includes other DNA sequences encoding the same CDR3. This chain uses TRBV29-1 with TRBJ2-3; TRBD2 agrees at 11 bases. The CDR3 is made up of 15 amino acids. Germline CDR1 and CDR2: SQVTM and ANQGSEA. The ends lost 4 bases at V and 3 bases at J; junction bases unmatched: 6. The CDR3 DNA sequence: TGCAGCGTTGTGTTAGCGGGAGGGTCTACAGATACGCAGTATTTT. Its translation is CSVVLAGGSTDTQYF.

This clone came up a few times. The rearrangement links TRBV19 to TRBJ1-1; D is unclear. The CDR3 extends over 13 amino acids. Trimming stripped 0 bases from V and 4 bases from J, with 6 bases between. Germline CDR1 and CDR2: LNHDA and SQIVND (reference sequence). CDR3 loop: CASSIEGSTEAFF. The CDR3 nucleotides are TGTGCCAGTAGTATAGAGGGAAGCACTGAAGCTTTCTTT.

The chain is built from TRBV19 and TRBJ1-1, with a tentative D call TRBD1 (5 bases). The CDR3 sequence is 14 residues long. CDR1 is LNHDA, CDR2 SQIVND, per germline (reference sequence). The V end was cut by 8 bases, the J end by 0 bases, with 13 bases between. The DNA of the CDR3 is TGTGCCAGTCGAGGGGTGGGGATGAACACTGAAGCTTTCTTT. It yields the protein CASRGVGMNTEAFF.

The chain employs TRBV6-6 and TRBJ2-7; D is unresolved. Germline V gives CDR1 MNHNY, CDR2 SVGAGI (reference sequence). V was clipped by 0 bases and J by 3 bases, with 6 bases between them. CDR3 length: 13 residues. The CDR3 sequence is CASSYSELYEQYF. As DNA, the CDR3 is TGTGCCAGCAGTTACTCGGAGCTCTACGAGCAGTACTTC.

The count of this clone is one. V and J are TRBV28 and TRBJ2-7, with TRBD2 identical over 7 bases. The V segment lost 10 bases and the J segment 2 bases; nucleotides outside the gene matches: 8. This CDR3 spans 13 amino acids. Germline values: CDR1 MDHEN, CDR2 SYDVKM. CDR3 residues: CAIHNGLAYEQYF. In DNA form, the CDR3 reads TGTGCCATCCACAACGGACTAGCCTACGAGCAGTACTTC.

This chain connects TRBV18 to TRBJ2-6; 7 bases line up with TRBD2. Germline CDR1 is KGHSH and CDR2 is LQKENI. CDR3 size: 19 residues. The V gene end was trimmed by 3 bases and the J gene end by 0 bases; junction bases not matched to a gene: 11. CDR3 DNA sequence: TGTGCCAGCTCACCCTCACTAGCGAGAGAAAACTCTGGGGCCAACGTCCTGACTTTC. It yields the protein CASSPSLARENSGANVLTF.

CDR3 loop: CASSDWGFAEAFF. CDR3 sequence (DNA): TGCGCCAGCAGTGATTGGGGTTTCGCTGAAGCTTTCTTT. The chain employs TRBV10-2 and TRBJ1-1; no firm D call. CDR1 WSHSY and CDR2 SAAADI come from the germline V gene. V was trimmed by 3 bases and J by 6 bases, leaving 11 bases between them. This CDR3 comprises 13 residues.

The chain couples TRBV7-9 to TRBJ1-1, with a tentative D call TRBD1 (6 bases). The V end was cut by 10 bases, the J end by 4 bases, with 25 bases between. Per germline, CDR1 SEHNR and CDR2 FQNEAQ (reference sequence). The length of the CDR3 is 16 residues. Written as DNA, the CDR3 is TGTGCCATCCTCTTACAGGGAACGGCGGGAATCACTGAAGCTTTCTTT. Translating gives CAILLQGTAGITEAFF.

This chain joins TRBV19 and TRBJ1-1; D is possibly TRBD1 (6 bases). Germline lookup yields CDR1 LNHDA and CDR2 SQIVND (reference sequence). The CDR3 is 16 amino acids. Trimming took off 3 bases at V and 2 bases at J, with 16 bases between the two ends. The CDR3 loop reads CASSILDSGYNTEAFF. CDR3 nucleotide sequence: TGTGCCAGTAGTATCCTGGACAGCGGGTATAACACTGAAGCTTTCTTT.

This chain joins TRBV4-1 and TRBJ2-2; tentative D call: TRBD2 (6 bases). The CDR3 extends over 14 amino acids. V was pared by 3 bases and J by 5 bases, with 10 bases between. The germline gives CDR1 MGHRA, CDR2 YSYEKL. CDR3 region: CASSQSSGTGELFF. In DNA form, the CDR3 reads TGCGCCAGCAGCCAGTCCAGCGGGACCGGGGAGCTGTTTTTT.

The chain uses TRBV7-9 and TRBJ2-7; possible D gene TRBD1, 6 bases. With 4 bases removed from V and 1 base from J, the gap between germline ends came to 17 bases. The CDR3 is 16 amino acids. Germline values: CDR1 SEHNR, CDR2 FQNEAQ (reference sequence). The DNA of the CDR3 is TGTGCCAGCAGCTCGCCGGACGACAGGTTTTCCTACGAGCAGTACTTC. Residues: CASSSPDDRFSYEQYF.

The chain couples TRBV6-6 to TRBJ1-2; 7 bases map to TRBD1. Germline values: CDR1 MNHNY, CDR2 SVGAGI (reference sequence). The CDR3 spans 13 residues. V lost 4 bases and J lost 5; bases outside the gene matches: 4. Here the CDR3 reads CASSSGDRYGYTF. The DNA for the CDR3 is TGTGCCAGCAGTTCGGGGGACAGATATGGCTACACCTTC.

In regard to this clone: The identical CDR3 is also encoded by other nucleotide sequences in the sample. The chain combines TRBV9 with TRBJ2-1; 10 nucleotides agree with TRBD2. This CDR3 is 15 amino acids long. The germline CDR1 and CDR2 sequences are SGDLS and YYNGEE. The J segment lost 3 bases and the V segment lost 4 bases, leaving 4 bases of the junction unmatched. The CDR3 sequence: CASSRTSGGYNEQFF. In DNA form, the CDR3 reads TGTGCCAGCAGCCGGACTAGCGGAGGCTACAATGAGCAGTTCTTC.

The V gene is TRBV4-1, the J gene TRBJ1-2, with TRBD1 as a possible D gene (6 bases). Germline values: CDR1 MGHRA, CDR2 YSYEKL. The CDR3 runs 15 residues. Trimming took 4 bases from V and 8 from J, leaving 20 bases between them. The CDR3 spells CASSLRYISGTGYTF. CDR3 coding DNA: TGCGCCAGCAGCCTGAGGTATATTTCGGGGACAGGCTACACCTTC.

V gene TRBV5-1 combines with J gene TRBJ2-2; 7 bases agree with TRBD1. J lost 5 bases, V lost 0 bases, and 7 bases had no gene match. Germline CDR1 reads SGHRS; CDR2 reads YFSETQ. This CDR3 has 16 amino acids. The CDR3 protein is CASSLAGSGGTGELFF. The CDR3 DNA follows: TGCGCCAGCAGCTTGGCGGGGTCAGGGGGAACCGGGGAGCTGTTTTTT.

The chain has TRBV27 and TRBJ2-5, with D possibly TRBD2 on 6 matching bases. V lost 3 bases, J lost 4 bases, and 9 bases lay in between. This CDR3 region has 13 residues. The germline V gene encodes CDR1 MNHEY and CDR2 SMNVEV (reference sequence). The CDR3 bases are TGTGCCAGCAGTTTTATCGGGGGAGAGACCCAGTACTTC. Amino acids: CASSFIGGETQYF.

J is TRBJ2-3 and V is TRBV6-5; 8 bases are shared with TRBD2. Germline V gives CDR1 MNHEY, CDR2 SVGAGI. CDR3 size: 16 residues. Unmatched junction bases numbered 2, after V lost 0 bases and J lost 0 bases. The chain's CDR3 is CASSYSPGGSTDTQYF. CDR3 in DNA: TGTGCCAGCAGTTACTCCCCGGGGGGGAGCACAGATACGCAGTATTTT.

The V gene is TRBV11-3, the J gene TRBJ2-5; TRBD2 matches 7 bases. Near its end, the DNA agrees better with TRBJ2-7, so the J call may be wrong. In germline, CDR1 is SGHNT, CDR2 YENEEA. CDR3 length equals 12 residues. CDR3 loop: CASSPGEGEQYF. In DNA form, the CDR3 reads TGTGCCAGCAGCCCCGGGGAGGGCGAGCAGTACTTC.

This chain's CDR3 is CASSPRLPDTQYF. Here the CDR3 DNA reads TGTGCCAGCAGCCCCCGTCTCCCAGATACGCAGTATTTT. The V gene is TRBV13, the J gene TRBJ2-3; D uncertain. The germline gives CDR1 PRHDT, CDR2 FYEKMQ (reference sequence). V lost 5 bases and J lost 4, with 10 bases in between. The CDR3 contains 13 residues.

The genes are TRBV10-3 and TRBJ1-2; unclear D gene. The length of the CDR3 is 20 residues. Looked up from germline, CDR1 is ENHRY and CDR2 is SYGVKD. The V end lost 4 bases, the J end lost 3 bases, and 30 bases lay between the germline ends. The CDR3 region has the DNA TGTGCCATCAGTGTTCCCCCTCCCCGCTACGCGGGGATACGTGACTATGGCTACACCTTC. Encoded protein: CAISVPPPRYAGIRDYGYTF.

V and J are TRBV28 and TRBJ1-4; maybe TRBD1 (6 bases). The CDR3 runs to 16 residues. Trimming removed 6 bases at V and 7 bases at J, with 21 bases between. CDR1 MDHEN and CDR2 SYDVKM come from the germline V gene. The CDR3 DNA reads TGTGCCAGCAGCCCCGCTGGGGGGGCCATTGGTGAAAAACTGTTTTTT. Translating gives CASSPAGGAIGEKLFF.

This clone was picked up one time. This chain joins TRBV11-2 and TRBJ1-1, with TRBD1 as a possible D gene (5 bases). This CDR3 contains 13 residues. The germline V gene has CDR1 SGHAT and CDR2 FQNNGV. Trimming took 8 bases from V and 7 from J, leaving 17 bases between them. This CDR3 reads CASRRGGKGEAFF. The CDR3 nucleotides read TGTGCCAGCCGACGGGGGGGAAAAGGTGAAGCTTTCTTT.

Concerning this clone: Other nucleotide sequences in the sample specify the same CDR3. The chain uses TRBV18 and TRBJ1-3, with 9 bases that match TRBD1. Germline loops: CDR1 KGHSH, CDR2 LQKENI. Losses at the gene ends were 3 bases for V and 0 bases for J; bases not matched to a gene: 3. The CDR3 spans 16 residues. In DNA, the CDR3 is TGTGCCAGCTCACCGGGACAGGGAGCCTCTGGAAACACCATATATTTT. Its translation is CASSPGQGASGNTIYF.

The CDR3 nucleotides read TGTGCCAGCAGCGCCCTCAGGGGAACCGGGGAGCTGTTTTTT. Its translation is CASSALRGTGELFF. The chain combines TRBV9 with TRBJ2-2; possibly TRBD1 for D (6 bases). The CDR3 is made up of 14 amino acids. V gave up 3 bases and J gave up 5 bases, with 11 bases separating them. The germline V gene encodes CDR1 SGDLS and CDR2 YYNGEE.

CDR3 DNA: TGTGCCAGCAGCCAAGGAGCCTTTGGCGGGAGCACAGATACGCAGTATTTT. Its translation is CASSQGAFGGSTDTQYF. The rearrangement uses TRBV4-2 and TRBJ2-3; D is possibly TRBD2 (5 bases). Germline assignment: CDR1 LGHNA and CDR2 YNFKEQ. This CDR3 region has 17 residues. V lost 1 base, J lost 0 bases, and 14 bases lay in between.

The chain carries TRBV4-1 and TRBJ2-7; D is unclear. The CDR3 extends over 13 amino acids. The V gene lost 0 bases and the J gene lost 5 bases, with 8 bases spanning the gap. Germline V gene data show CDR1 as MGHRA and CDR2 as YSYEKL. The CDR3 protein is CASSQEGIDEQYF. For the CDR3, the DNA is TGCGCCAGCAGCCAAGAGGGGATTGACGAGCAGTACTTC.

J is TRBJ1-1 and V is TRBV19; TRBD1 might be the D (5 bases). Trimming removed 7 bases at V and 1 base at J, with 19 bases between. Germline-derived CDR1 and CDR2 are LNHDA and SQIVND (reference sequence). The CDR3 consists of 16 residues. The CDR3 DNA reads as TGTGCCAGTATGGGACGCGGCCGGGCAGCGAACACTGAAGCTTTCTTT. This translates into CASMGRGRAANTEAFF.

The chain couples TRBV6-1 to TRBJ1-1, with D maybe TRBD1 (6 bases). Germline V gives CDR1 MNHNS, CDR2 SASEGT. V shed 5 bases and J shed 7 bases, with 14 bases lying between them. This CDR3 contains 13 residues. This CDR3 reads CASSFGQNFEAFF. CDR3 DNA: TGTGCCAGCAGTTTTGGACAGAATTTTGAAGCTTTCTTT.

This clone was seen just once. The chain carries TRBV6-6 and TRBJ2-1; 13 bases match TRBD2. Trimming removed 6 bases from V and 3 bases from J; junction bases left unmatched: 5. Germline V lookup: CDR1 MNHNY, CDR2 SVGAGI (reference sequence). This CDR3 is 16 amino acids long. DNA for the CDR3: TGTGCCAGCAGCCCCGGGACTAGCGGGATCTACAATGAGCAGTTCTTC. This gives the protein CASSPGTSGIYNEQFF.

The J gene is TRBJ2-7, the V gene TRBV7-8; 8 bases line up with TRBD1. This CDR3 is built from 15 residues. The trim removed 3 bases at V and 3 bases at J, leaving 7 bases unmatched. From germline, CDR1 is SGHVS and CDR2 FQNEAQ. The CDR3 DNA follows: TGTGCCAGCAGCTTCGCCGGCAGGGGGCTCTACGAGCAGTACTTC. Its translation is CASSFAGRGLYEQYF.

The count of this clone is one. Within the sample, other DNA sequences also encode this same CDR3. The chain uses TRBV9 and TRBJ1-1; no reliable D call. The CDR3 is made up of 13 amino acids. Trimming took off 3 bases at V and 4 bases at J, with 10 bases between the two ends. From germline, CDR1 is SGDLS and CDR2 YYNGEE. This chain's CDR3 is CASSAQPGTEAFF. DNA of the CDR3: TGTGCCAGCAGCGCCCAGCCCGGCACTGAAGCTTTCTTT.